Shown below are 25 T cell receptor beta chains from a single sample sequenced in a study of cytomegalovirus exposure and HLA in healthy donors. 60 Vbeta and 13 Jbeta primers were used in PCR. This table comes from immunoSEQ multiplex PCR, and its TCRdb copy is limited to in-frame clones, with some not included. With 200,000 to 250,000 clones in the sample, the ten largest clones hold more than 0.75%. The sequencing input was PBMCs. The receptors here all came from a woman in her thirties in good health and CMV-seropositive.

The chain uses TRBV2 and TRBJ2-3; 10 nucleotides agree with TRBD2. This CDR3 is 15 amino acids long. V was pared by 4 bases and J by 14 bases, with 15 bases of the junction left unmatched. Germline V gene sequence: CDR1 SNHLY, CDR2 FYNNEI. CDR3 sequence: CASSGLAGENLEGYF. The CDR3 bases are TGTGCCAGCAGTGGGCTAGCGGGGGAAAATCTAGAGGGGTATTTT. Full variable domain (outside the CDR3, taken from reference TRBV2 and TRBJ2-3): EPEVTQTPSHQVTQMGQEVILRCVPISNHLYFYWYRQILGQKVEFLVSFYNNEISEKSEIFDDQFSVERPDGSNFTLKIRSTKLEDSAMYFCASSGLAGENLEGYFGPGTRLTVL.

The chain joins TRBV4-1 to TRBJ2-3; 8 positions match TRBD2. The V gene's germline CDR1 is MGHRA and CDR2 YSYEKL. The V and J ends lost 0 bases and 2 bases, in that order; junction bases with no gene match: 13. The CDR3 runs to 19 residues. The CDR3 bases are TGCGCCAGCAGCCAAGACCCAGCGGGGGTGTCTTCAGTCACAGATACGCAGTATTTT. Its protein product is CASSQDPAGVSSVTDTQYF.

CDR3 nucleotides: TGTGCCAGCACCGGGAAAGCGGGAGGGCCGGGCGAGCAGTACTTC. This gives the protein CASTGKAGGPGEQYF. V and J are TRBV6-5 and TRBJ2-7, with TRBD2 identical over 10 bases. Germline CDR1 reads MNHEY; CDR2 reads SVGAGI. V lost 7 bases to trimming and J lost 6 bases; unmatched junction nucleotides: 12. The CDR3 consists of 15 residues.

V is TRBV18 and J is TRBJ1-2, with a tentative D call TRBD1 (6 bases). This CDR3 is 16 amino acids long. V dropped 1 base and J dropped 5 bases, with 17 bases sitting between them. Germline lookup yields CDR1 KGHSH and CDR2 LQKENI. Here the CDR3 DNA reads TGTGCCAGCTCACCACAGGGGGGGCGAAGAGAATATGGCTACACCTTC. It codes for CASSPQGGRREYGYTF. Together with reference TRBV18 and TRBJ1-2, the CDR3 gives the full variable domain: NAGVMQNPRHLVRRRGQEARLRCSPMKGHSHVYWYRQLPEEGLKFMVYLQKENIIDESGMPKERFSAEFPKEGPSILRIQQVVRGDSAAYFCASSPQGGRREYGYTFGSGTRLTVV.

V and J are TRBV4-2 and TRBJ2-7; 12 bases map to TRBD2. Germline V gene data show CDR1 as LGHNA and CDR2 as YNFKEQ. With 1 base clipped from V and 3 bases from J, the junction kept 10 bases outside the gene matches. The CDR3 consists of 18 residues. The CDR3 coding sequence is TGTGCCAGCAGCCAAGGGGAACTAGCGGGGGGATCAATCTACGAGCAGTACTTC. Amino acid sequence: CASSQGELAGGSIYEQYF.

The V call is TRBV4-1, the J call TRBJ1-6; 7 nucleotides line up with TRBD1. V lost 3 bases, J lost 7 bases, and 6 bases stayed unmatched. The CDR3 length is 15 residues. In germline, CDR1 is MGHRA, CDR2 YSYEKL. CDR3 in DNA: TGCGCCAGCAGCCAGCTGGACAGGAACAATTCACCCCTCCACTTT. It yields the protein CASSQLDRNNSPLHF.

The chain joins TRBV5-1 to TRBJ1-4; 7 nucleotides align to TRBD1. Germline CDR1 is SGHRS and CDR2 is YFSETQ. Trimming at V came to 4 bases and at J to 5 bases, leaving 8 bases not matched to a gene. The CDR3 is made up of 15 amino acids. In DNA form, the CDR3 reads TGCGCCAGCAGCCTTACAGGGGTTGCCAATGAAAAACTGTTTTTT. Its protein product is CASSLTGVANEKLFF.

The V call is TRBV10-2, the J call TRBJ2-3, with D maybe TRBD2 (6 bases). Trimming stripped 0 bases from V and 3 bases from J, with 10 bases between. The CDR3 length is 15 residues. CDR1 WSHSY and CDR2 SAAADI come from the germline V gene. The CDR3: CASSESEGSTDTQYF. DNA for the CDR3: TGCGCCAGCAGTGAGTCGGAGGGATCGACAGATACGCAGTATTTT.

The CDR3 nucleotides are TGTGCCAGTACCGAGGGGGCAGAAAACACTGAAGCTTTCTTT. This sequence encodes CASTEGAENTEAFF. The J gene is TRBJ1-1, the V gene TRBV19; 7 bases align to TRBD1. CDR3 length: 14 residues. Germline loops: CDR1 LNHDA, CDR2 SQIVND (reference sequence). Unmatched junction bases numbered 7, after V lost 7 bases and J lost 2 bases. Drawing the rest from reference TRBV19 and TRBJ1-1, the complete variable domain is DGGITQSPKYLFRKEGQNVTLSCEQNLNHDAMYWYRQDPGQGLRLIYYSQIVNDFQKGDIAEGYSVSREKKESFPLTVTSAQKNPTAFYLCASTEGAENTEAFFGQGTRLTVV.

The rearrangement joins TRBV6-5 to TRBJ2-7, with a possible D match to TRBD2 (5 bases). CDR1 is MNHEY and CDR2 is SVGAGI in the germline V gene. Trimming cost V 0 bases and J 4 bases, with 10 bases left between them. This CDR3 is built from 14 residues. This CDR3 is CASSYSNREYEQYF. The CDR3 bases are TGTGCCAGCAGTTACTCGAACCGGGAATACGAGCAGTACTTC.

The V and J genes are TRBV28 and TRBJ1-2, with 9 bases fitting TRBD1. V shed 4 bases and J 6 bases; nucleotides not matched to a gene: 15. This CDR3 is built from 17 residues. CDR1 is MDHEN and CDR2 is SYDVKM in the germline V gene. The CDR3 loop is CASSSPGDRENTNGYTF. The CDR3 DNA sequence: TGTGCCAGCAGTTCGCCGGGGGACAGGGAGAATACAAATGGCTACACCTTC.

V and J are TRBV7-2 and TRBJ2-3; D is unclear. Germline assignment: CDR1 SGHTA and CDR2 FQGNSA. Trimming shortened V by 5 bases and J by 0 bases, and 9 bases separated the two germline ends. CDR3 size: 14 residues. Here the CDR3 reads CASSPQTSTDTQYF. The CDR3 coding sequence is TGTGCCAGCAGCCCTCAGACTAGCACAGATACGCAGTATTTT.

V is TRBV18 and J is TRBJ2-5, with 7 bases matching TRBD1. The J segment lost 5 bases and the V segment lost 6 bases, leaving 9 bases of the junction unmatched. Germline loops: CDR1 KGHSH, CDR2 LQKENI. CDR3 size: 14 residues. CDR3 bases: TGTGCCAGCTCGAAGGACAGGAATGGGGAGACCCAGTACTTC. This translates into CASSKDRNGETQYF.

The gene calls are TRBV6-5 and TRBJ2-1; TRBD1 is a possible D gene (5 bases). The germline CDR1 and CDR2 sequences are MNHEY and SVGAGI. The V gene lost 6 bases and the J gene lost 15 bases, with 18 bases spanning the gap. CDR3 length: 12 amino acids. CDR3 protein: CASRTSDIRPFF. The CDR3 coding sequence is TGTGCCAGCAGGACCTCGGACATCCGCCCGTTCTTC.

This sequence joins TRBV11-2 and TRBJ2-3; 8 bases match TRBD1. Germline loops: CDR1 SGHAT, CDR2 FQNNGV. V lost 1 base and J lost 4; bases outside the gene matches: 4. The CDR3 consists of 15 residues. The CDR3 DNA follows: TGTGCCAGCAGCTTAGGATACAGGGGGTCAGATACGCAGTATTTT. This encodes CASSLGYRGSDTQYF.

The gene calls are TRBV19 and TRBJ1-2; 8 bases are a match to TRBD1. Germline V gene sequence: CDR1 LNHDA, CDR2 SQIVND (reference sequence). Trimming removed 1 base from V and 7 bases from J; junction bases left unmatched: 11. The CDR3 extends over 16 amino acids. The CDR3 reads CASSIGQGALRGGYTF. The CDR3 bases are TGTGCCAGTAGTATAGGGCAGGGGGCCCTCCGTGGTGGCTACACCTTC.

The chain uses TRBV5-8 and TRBJ2-7; tentative D call: TRBD1 (6 bases). The V and J ends lost 2 bases and 6 bases respectively, with 12 bases between them. The length of the CDR3 is 13 residues. Per germline, CDR1 SGHTS and CDR2 YDEGEE. CDR3 amino acids: CASSFHRDGEQYF. CDR3 nucleotide sequence: TGTGCCAGCAGCTTCCACAGGGATGGCGAGCAGTACTTC.

The chain couples TRBV2 to TRBJ1-4; tentatively, D is TRBD1 (5 bases). CDR1 and CDR2 from the germline V gene are SNHLY and FYNNEI. The CDR3 contains 14 residues. The V end was cut by 6 bases, the J end by 2 bases, with 10 bases between. The CDR3: CASSDSLTNEKLFF. CDR3 DNA sequence: TGTGCCAGCAGCGACAGCCTCACTAATGAAAAACTGTTTTTT.

The chain joins TRBV18 to TRBJ1-1; 7 nucleotides line up with TRBD1. The V segment lost 8 bases and the J segment 0 bases; nucleotides outside the gene matches: 3. CDR1 and CDR2 from the germline V gene are KGHSH and LQKENI. There are 13 residues in the CDR3. CDR3 bases: TGTGCCAGCGGAGGGACAGTGAACACTGAAGCTTTCTTT. The encoded protein is CASGGTVNTEAFF.

The V gene is TRBV19, the J gene TRBJ2-3; a possible D gene is TRBD1 (6 bases). V shed 8 bases and J shed 5 bases, with 14 bases lying between them. Germline V gene sequence: CDR1 LNHDA, CDR2 SQIVND (reference sequence). The CDR3 covers 13 residues. This CDR3 reads CASQPGEKDTQYF. Written as DNA, the CDR3 is TGTGCCAGTCAGCCAGGGGAGAAAGATACGCAGTATTTT.

The CDR3 DNA reads as TGTGCCAGCAGTGAAGTCGGAGGACGTCTTCGGGGGGGGACTAGCGGGGTTCATGAGCAGTTCTTC. Its protein is CASSEVGGRLRGGTSGVHEQFF. The J gene is TRBJ2-1, the V gene TRBV6-1, with 13 bases that match TRBD2. Trimming removed 1 base from V and 8 bases from J; junction bases left unmatched: 23. Germline V CDR1 and CDR2: MNHNS, SASEGT. This CDR3 is built from 22 residues.

The V call is TRBV5-1, the J call TRBJ1-2; TRBD1 matches at 7 bases. The length of the CDR3 is 16 residues. The V gene's germline CDR1 is SGHRS and CDR2 YFSETQ. V lost 0 bases, J lost 0 bases, and 5 bases stayed unmatched. The DNA of the CDR3 is TGCGCCAGCAGCTTGGTGGGACAGCTAACTAACTATGGCTACACCTTC. It yields the protein CASSLVGQLTNYGYTF.

The rearrangement links TRBV27 to TRBJ2-1; 8 bases are a match to TRBD2. CDR3 length equals 16 residues. V shed 1 base, J shed 8 bases, and the junction held 10 bases outside the gene matches. The V gene's germline CDR1 is MNHEY and CDR2 SMNVEV (reference sequence). The CDR3 sequence is CASSLLYGGAYYEQFF. The CDR3 nucleotides are TGTGCCAGCAGTTTATTGTACGGGGGGGCCTATTATGAGCAGTTCTTC.

The chain couples TRBV6-6 to TRBJ2-7; perhaps TRBD1 as D (5 bases). Germline V gives CDR1 MNHNY, CDR2 SVGAGI (reference sequence). This CDR3 has 14 amino acids. V gave up 1 base and J gave up 5 bases, with 12 bases separating them. The CDR3 loop is CASSYFQGSDEQYF. In nucleotides, the CDR3 is TGTGCCAGCAGTTACTTTCAGGGTTCCGACGAGCAGTACTTC.

V and J are TRBV29-1 and TRBJ2-5, with a weak D call TRBD2 (6 bases). The CDR3 contains 12 residues. V dropped 4 bases and J dropped 0 bases, with 6 bases sitting between them. In germline, CDR1 is SQVTM, CDR2 ANQGSEA. DNA of the CDR3: TGCAGCGTTGGGGGGGACCAAGAGACCCAGTACTTC. Translation gives CSVGGDQETQYF. Supplemented by reference TRBV29-1 and TRBJ2-5, the full variable domain reads SAVISQKPSRDICQRGTSLTIQCQVDSQVTMMFWYRQQPGQSLTLIATANQGSEATYESGFVIDKFPISRPNLTFSTLTVSNMSPEDSSIYLCSVGGDQETQYFGPGTRLLVL.